This TCR beta chain is drawn from a study of blood T cell repertoires in COVID-19. Study overall: The cDNA or gDNA used as material had been derived from T cells, B-cell-depleted T cells, or PBMCs.

In assigning cohorts, the study relied on participant-reported clinical history. As originally analysed: Amplification of reference gene primers provided the estimated nucleated cell counts. TCRdb's table, derived via immunoSEQ multiplex PCR, lists solely in-frame clones and lacks some. Clone size and the V and J calls come from that table; the DNA yielded D and trimming. The sample lists 200,000 to 300,000 clones; about 87% were seen once. The CDR3 has 14 amino acids. Germline CDR1 LNHDA, CDR2 SQIVND (reference sequence). Losses at the gene ends were 6 bases for V and 6 bases for J; bases not matched to a gene: 10.

The clonotype comes from a woman aged 40 to 49 with acute COVID-19. V usage is TRBV19 and J usage is TRBJ1-2, with 7 nucleotides matching TRBD1. The specimen was PBMCs or T cells enriched from blood (not recorded which). The CDR3 loop is CASRGQGQLNGYTF. DNA of the CDR3: TGTGCCAGTAGAGGGCAGGGACAGCTAAATGGCTACACCTTC.